A single sample is the source of the 30 T cell receptor beta chains below, sequenced in a study of shared clonotypes between healthy human individuals (dated by TCRdb to 2020 to 2022). Libraries came from the immunoSEQ multiplex PCR assay. TCRdb stores this immuneACCESS table with in-frame sequences only. Part of the clones is absent; in the studies checked, under half of the shortfall reflects unresolved V genes, and no reason is known for the rest. The sample records over 2,000,000 clones, around 95% of which are singletons. Of the sample, 1.5% to 2% is held by the ten largest clones. CD8 naive samples were obtained by positive selection for CCR7 among CD45RO-negative cells, yielding a CD45RA+CCR7+ population from which TemRA cells were excluded. The sequenced material came from naive CD8+ T cells from PBMCs. Per the publication, the cell subset or site label means: CD45RA+CCR7+. The receptors shown here come from a young man in good health. Some clones in this sample may be carry-over from other donors' samples.

The V call is TRBV27, the J call TRBJ1-4, with TRBD1 matching over 8 bases. The CDR3 consists of 14 residues. The V and J ends lost 4 bases and 3 bases, in that order; junction bases with no gene match: 1. Per germline, CDR1 MNHEY and CDR2 SMNVEV (reference sequence). DNA of the CDR3: TGTGCCAGCAGTTGGACAGGGCCTAATGAAAAACTGTTTTTT. Translating it yields CASSWTGPNEKLFF.

The rearrangement joins TRBV2 to TRBJ1-4; 10 nucleotides line up with TRBD1. The ends lost 5 bases at V and 7 bases at J; junction bases unmatched: 13. Germline V gene lookup returns CDR1 SNHLY and CDR2 FYNNEI. The length of the CDR3 is 17 residues. The CDR3 DNA is TGTGCCAGCAGTCCTATTCCGACAGGGGGCCCGGTTGAAAAACTGTTTTTT. Its protein is CASSPIPTGGPVEKLFF.

V gene TRBV27 combines with J gene TRBJ2-1, with a weak D call TRBD1 (5 bases). V was pared by 7 bases and J by 6 bases, with 19 bases between. This CDR3 has 15 residues. The germline V gene has CDR1 MNHEY and CDR2 SMNVEV (reference sequence). CDR3 in amino acids: CASTQGSLATNEQFF. Here the CDR3 DNA reads TGTGCCAGCACCCAGGGTAGTCTTGCAACCAATGAGCAGTTCTTC.

The chain has TRBV4-1 and TRBJ2-3; tentative D call: TRBD2 (5 bases). The germline V and J ends were trimmed by 0 bases and 1 base, with 11 bases remaining between them. The CDR3 contains 16 residues. Germline CDR1 reads MGHRA; CDR2 reads YSYEKL. Written as DNA, the CDR3 is TGCGCCAGCAGCCAAGAACGGGGTCCTCGCACAGATACGCAGTATTTT. As protein: CASSQERGPRTDTQYF.

This chain joins TRBV5-1 and TRBJ2-2, with a tentative D call TRBD1 (5 bases). Germline CDR1 reads SGHRS; CDR2 reads YFSETQ. This CDR3 is 16 amino acids long. V gave up 0 bases and J gave up 3 bases, with 12 bases separating them. CDR3 sequence (DNA): TGCGCCAGCAGCTTGGAGTATCTAGGGGACACCGGGGAGCTGTTTTTT. Amino acids: CASSLEYLGDTGELFF. The entire variable domain, with the rest obtained from reference TRBV5-1 and TRBJ2-2, is as follows: KAGVTQTPRYLIKTRGQQVTLSCSPISGHRSVSWYQQTPGQGLQFLFEYFSETQRNKGNFPGRFSGRQFSNSRSEMNVSTLELGDSALYLCASSLEYLGDTGELFFGEGSRLTVL.

The CDR3 loop is CASSQSGLADEQYF. The CDR3 DNA follows: TGCGCCAGCAGCCAGAGCGGACTAGCGGATGAGCAGTACTTC. The chain couples TRBV4-1 to TRBJ2-7, with 10 nucleotides matching TRBD2. The CDR3 is 14 amino acids. Unmatched junction bases numbered 6, after V lost 3 bases and J lost 7 bases. Germline loops: CDR1 MGHRA, CDR2 YSYEKL.

This chain links TRBV7-8 with TRBJ2-1, with D perhaps TRBD1 (6 bases). The CDR3 length is 13 residues. The V and J ends lost 5 bases and 5 bases respectively, with 10 bases between them. CDR1 and CDR2 from the germline V gene are SGHVS and FQNEAQ. The CDR3 spells CASSVRGNNEQFF. The DNA for the CDR3 is TGTGCCAGCAGCGTTAGGGGGAACAATGAGCAGTTCTTC.

This chain connects TRBV28 to TRBJ2-5, with D possibly being TRBD2 (6 bases). CDR3 length: 18 amino acids. The germline V and J ends were trimmed by 3 bases and 7 bases, with 27 bases remaining between them. Germline loops: CDR1 MDHEN, CDR2 SYDVKM. The CDR3 loop is CASSFPTHEGEGAGTQYF. CDR3 bases: TGTGCCAGCAGTTTCCCCACACACGAGGGAGAGGGAGCGGGGACCCAGTACTTC. The full variable domain, rest sourced from reference TRBV28 and TRBJ2-5, is DVKVTQSSRYLVKRTGEKVFLECVQDMDHENMFWYRQDPGLGLRLIYFSYDVKMKEKGDIPEGYSVSREKKERFSLILESASTNQTSMYLCASSFPTHEGEGAGTQYFGPGTRLLVL.

The rearrangement links TRBV5-1 to TRBJ1-2, with 10 bases that match TRBD1. The J segment lost 6 bases and the V segment lost 1 base, leaving 3 bases of the junction unmatched. This CDR3 region has 14 residues. Germline V gives CDR1 SGHRS, CDR2 YFSETQ. In nucleotides, the CDR3 is TGCGCCAGCAGCTTGACCGGGACAGGGGATGGCTACACCTTC. Amino acid sequence: CASSLTGTGDGYTF.

The CDR3 sequence is CASSPGLFAGISTDTQYF. In nucleotides, the CDR3 is TGTGCCAGCTCACCAGGGCTTTTTGCGGGGATAAGCACAGATACGCAGTATTTT. V and J are TRBV18 and TRBJ2-3; tentatively, D is TRBD2 (6 bases). Germline V gives CDR1 KGHSH, CDR2 LQKENI. This CDR3 spans 18 amino acids. Trimming left V 2 bases short and J 0 bases short, with 18 bases between.

The gene calls are TRBV28 and TRBJ1-3; possibly TRBD1 for D (6 bases). Trimming took off 4 bases at V and 4 bases at J, with 20 bases between the two ends. Germline V lookup: CDR1 MDHEN, CDR2 SYDVKM. The CDR3 runs 17 residues. The CDR3 loop reads CASSSRTAGPVGNTIYF. The CDR3 DNA reads TGTGCCAGCAGTTCTAGGACAGCCGGACCTGTAGGAAACACCATATATTTT.

The chain recombines TRBV2 with TRBJ2-7; TRBD1 matches 9 bases. The V and J ends lost 5 bases and 5 bases, in that order; junction bases with no gene match: 7. From germline, CDR1 is SNHLY and CDR2 FYNNEI. The CDR3 contains 14 residues. CDR3: CASSPRDRVHEQYF. The DNA of the CDR3 is TGTGCCAGCAGTCCCAGGGACAGGGTCCACGAGCAGTACTTC.

This rearrangement joins TRBV11-1 to TRBJ2-1; 9 bases are shared with TRBD2. In germline, CDR1 is SGHAT, CDR2 FQDESV (reference sequence). The CDR3 length is 15 residues. V shed 6 bases and J 5 bases; nucleotides not matched to a gene: 8. In nucleotides, the CDR3 is TGTGCCAGCAGTAGACTAGCGGAGTTGAACAATGAGCAGTTCTTC. Protein: CASSRLAELNNEQFF.

This clone was seen a single time. This chain links TRBV30 with TRBJ1-2; no definite D call. Germline V CDR1 and CDR2: GTSNPN, SVGIG (reference sequence). The ends were cut back, 5 bases at V and 4 bases at J, with 11 bases in the middle. The CDR3 is 12 amino acids. CDR3 in DNA: TGTGCCTGGGCTTACTCGGGCTATGGCTACACCTTC. This sequence encodes CAWAYSGYGYTF.

This chain links TRBV9 with TRBJ2-3, with D perhaps matching TRBD2 (5 bases). Germline V gene lookup returns CDR1 SGDLS and CDR2 YYNGEE. CDR3 size: 15 residues. Trimming removed 0 bases at V and 0 bases at J, with 8 bases between. The DNA for the CDR3 is TGTGCCAGCAGCGTAGCCCGGGAAAGCACAGATACGCAGTATTTT. This encodes CASSVARESTDTQYF.

The rearrangement joins TRBV27 to TRBJ2-1, with D perhaps matching TRBD1 or TRBD2 (5 bases each). The CDR3 runs 14 residues. V was shortened by 4 bases and J by 5 bases, with 12 bases between the two germline ends. Germline values: CDR1 MNHEY, CDR2 SMNVEV (reference sequence). Here the CDR3 reads CASSYRDPNNEQFF. The CDR3 bases are TGTGCCAGCAGTTATCGGGACCCTAACAATGAGCAGTTCTTC.

The J gene is TRBJ2-7, the V gene TRBV27; 10 positions agree with TRBD1. This CDR3 comprises 13 residues. The V segment lost 6 bases and the J segment 3 bases; nucleotides outside the gene matches: 2. The germline V gene has CDR1 MNHEY and CDR2 SMNVEV (reference sequence). The CDR3 nucleotides read TGTGCCAGCAGGGGACAGGGGTTCTACGAGCAGTACTTC. Protein product: CASRGQGFYEQYF.

This chain links TRBV4-1 with TRBJ2-1, with 9 bases matching TRBD2. The CDR3 spans 15 residues. Germline V gene data show CDR1 as MGHRA and CDR2 as YSYEKL. J gave up 4 bases and V 1 base, and 2 bases lay outside the gene matches. CDR3 sequence: CASSQATSGYNEQFF. DNA for the CDR3: TGCGCCAGCAGCCAAGCGACTAGCGGATACAATGAGCAGTTCTTC.

Note on this clone: The sample has other DNA sequences that encode this CDR3 too. The chain joins TRBV6-5 to TRBJ2-5; tentatively, D is TRBD2 (6 bases). CDR1 is MNHEY and CDR2 is SVGAGI in the germline V gene. Trimming cost V 1 base and J 1 base, with 10 bases left between them. This CDR3 spans 15 amino acids. CDR3 coding DNA: TGTGCCAGCAGTTACTTGCGGGGAAGCCAAGAGACCCAGTACTTC. It is translated as CASSYLRGSQETQYF.

The chain links TRBV19 to TRBJ2-3; 14 bases line up with TRBD2. J lost 4 bases, V lost 3 bases, and 6 bases had no gene match. The CDR3 is 17 residues long. From germline, CDR1 is LNHDA and CDR2 SQIVND (reference sequence). In DNA, the CDR3 is TGTGCCAGTAGTATGGGACTAGCGGGAGTCGGGGCAGATACGCAGTATTTT. It translates to CASSMGLAGVGADTQYF.

This rearrangement joins TRBV6-6 to TRBJ1-1; perhaps TRBD1 as D (5 bases). This CDR3 spans 11 amino acids. V was clipped by 10 bases and J by 6 bases, with 12 bases between them. Looked up from germline, CDR1 is MNHNY and CDR2 is SVGAGI (reference sequence). The CDR3 nucleotides are TGTGCCATCACAGGAGGGGCTGAAGCTTTCTTT. This encodes CAITGGAEAFF.

V usage is TRBV28 and J usage is TRBJ1-4, with D maybe TRBD1 (6 bases). This CDR3 is built from 15 residues. Germline V gene data show CDR1 as MDHEN and CDR2 as SYDVKM. The ends were cut back, 7 bases at V and 8 bases at J, with 20 bases in the middle. The chain's CDR3 is CASKFPGGPGEKLFF. The CDR3 DNA follows: TGTGCCAGCAAGTTCCCCGGGGGGCCGGGAGAAAAACTGTTTTTT.

This chain joins TRBV13 and TRBJ2-5; D unclear. The CDR3 is made up of 13 amino acids. Germline CDR1 PRHDT, CDR2 FYEKMQ (reference sequence). Between the trimmed V and J ends, which lost 3 bases and 4 bases, there was a span of 9 bases. The CDR3 here is CASSFLGGETQYF. The CDR3 bases are TGTGCCAGCAGCTTTCTGGGCGGAGAGACCCAGTACTTC.

This chain links TRBV4-2 with TRBJ2-7, with no clear D. This CDR3 spans 16 amino acids. Trimming removed 0 bases from V and 5 bases from J, with 17 bases in between. Per germline, CDR1 LGHNA and CDR2 YNFKEQ. This chain's CDR3 is CASSQDGDWSNDEQYF. In DNA, the CDR3 is TGTGCCAGCAGCCAAGATGGCGACTGGTCAAACGACGAGCAGTACTTC.

This clone was counted a single time. This chain connects TRBV7-9 to TRBJ2-7, with 10 bases lining up with TRBD2. The CDR3 loop spans 14 amino acids. Germline assignment: CDR1 SEHNR and CDR2 FQNEAQ (reference sequence). V dropped 5 bases and J dropped 6; count of bases not matched to a gene: 7. The CDR3 is CASSPGTSEVEQYF. Written as DNA, the CDR3 is TGTGCCAGCAGCCCCGGGACTAGCGAGGTCGAGCAGTACTTC.

The rearrangement links TRBV5-1 to TRBJ2-5; perhaps TRBD2 as D (5 bases). Deletions cut 7 bases from V and 3 bases from J, with 16 bases between. CDR3 length: 14 amino acids. Germline CDR1 SGHRS, CDR2 YFSETQ. Written as DNA, the CDR3 is TGCGCCAGCGTACGGGCCGGGGAGAAAGAGACCCAGTACTTC. It specifies CASVRAGEKETQYF.

This chain uses TRBV19 with TRBJ2-7, with 11 bases fitting TRBD2. Germline V CDR1 and CDR2: LNHDA, SQIVND (reference sequence). With V trimmed by 2 bases and J by 3 bases, 3 bases remained unmatched. This CDR3 spans 15 amino acids. CDR3 loop: CASSIMGLADYEQYF. CDR3 in DNA: TGTGCCAGTAGTATAATGGGACTAGCGGACTACGAGCAGTACTTC.

The count of this clone is one. This chain links TRBV5-6 with TRBJ2-1, with D hard to call. This CDR3 has 17 residues. V was cut by 0 bases and J by 3 bases, with 16 bases left in between. Germline V gene lookup returns CDR1 SGHDT and CDR2 YYEEEE. CDR3 loop: CASSLVWGGSYYNEQFF. CDR3 bases: TGTGCCAGCAGCTTGGTGTGGGGTGGCTCCTACTACAATGAGCAGTTCTTC.

The V call is TRBV19, the J call TRBJ2-7; 10 bases agree with TRBD1. This CDR3 spans 15 amino acids. Losses at the gene ends were 6 bases for V and 0 bases for J; bases not matched to a gene: 5. CDR1 is LNHDA and CDR2 is SQIVND in the germline V gene (reference sequence). This CDR3 reads CASRNGTGVSYEQYF. The DNA for the CDR3 is TGTGCCAGTAGAAACGGGACAGGGGTCTCCTACGAGCAGTACTTC.

The rearrangement joins TRBV28 to TRBJ2-5, with D perhaps TRBD2 (5 bases). The V end lost 3 bases, the J end lost 2 bases, and 25 bases lay between the germline ends. Per germline, CDR1 MDHEN and CDR2 SYDVKM. This CDR3 region has 19 residues. Here the CDR3 reads CASSFPPWGAGGSQETQYF. CDR3 in DNA: TGTGCCAGCAGTTTTCCCCCGTGGGGAGCCGGCGGATCTCAAGAGACCCAGTACTTC. Filled out from reference TRBV28 and TRBJ2-5, the complete variable domain reads DVKVTQSSRYLVKRTGEKVFLECVQDMDHENMFWYRQDPGLGLRLIYFSYDVKMKEKGDIPEGYSVSREKKERFSLILESASTNQTSMYLCASSFPPWGAGGSQETQYFGPGTRLLVL.